This T cell receptor beta chain originates from a study of OX40 agonist ivuxolimab in advanced cancers. Study-level background: Cohort: approximately 83% men, mean age approximately 66, aged about 20 to 79.

The data were produced by immunoSEQ multiplex PCR, yet TCRdb's version contains in-frame clones alone and is incomplete. There are 91,000 or so clones in the sample; approximately 94% occur only once, and 0.18% lies in the top ten. In germline, CDR1 is MNHEY, CDR2 SMNVEV (reference sequence). The CDR3 covers 12 residues. Between the trimmed V and J ends, which lost 7 bases and 7 bases, there was a span of 11 bases. Sequences were derived from CD4+ or CD8+ T cells sorted from blood, sampled in a trial of the OX40 agonist ivuxolimab. The genes are TRBV27 and TRBJ1-5; tentatively, D is TRBD1 (5 bases). This sequence originates from an adult with an advanced solid tumor such as melanoma, head and neck, liver or kidney cancer. The CDR3 region is CASKGRGQPQHF. The CDR3 coding sequence is TGTGCCAGCAAGGGCCGGGGGCAGCCCCAGCATTTT.